A selection of T cell receptor beta chains follows, all from one sample in a study of blood T cell repertoires in COVID-19. Method: immunoSEQ multiplex PCR; TCRdb's copy keeps in-frame clones and lacks some. The sample consists of under 200,000 clones, about 86% of them appearing once. Sequenced sample: peripheral blood. The receptor source for this set is a man aged 25 to 45 with active or convalescent COVID-19. CDR3s include the opening cysteine and the closing phenylalanine or tryptophan. Fields, in order: clone size, D gene, V gene, J gene, CDR3 protein, CDR3 DNA. A D gene is named only where the DNA matches it firmly. Where a row states a size, it is once, few, many or the class of an expanded clone; other rows omit it.

NA	TRBD2	TRBV10-3	TRBJ2-2	CAISGRTSGDGAGELFF	TGTGCCATCAGTGGAAGGACTAGCGGGGATGGTGCCGGGGAGCTGTTTTTT
once	TRBD2	TRBV5-1	TRBJ2-3	CASSLALAGLDTQYF	TGCGCCAGCAGCTTGGCACTAGCGGGGTTGGATACGCAGTATTTT
NA	TRBD2	TRBV6-1	TRBJ2-7	CASSEAGPASGLYEQYF	TGTGCCAGCAGTGAAGCAGGTCCGGCTAGCGGGCTCTACGAGCAGTACTTC
NA	TRBD2	TRBV4-1	TRBJ2-2	CASSHPAAAGGRTGELFF	TGCGCCAGCAGCCATCCGGCGGCAGCGGGAGGTCGGACCGGGGAGCTGTTTTTT
NA	NA	TRBV28	TRBJ1-5	CASTSGASRNQPQHF	TGTGCCAGTACCTCAGGTGCTTCTCGGAATCAGCCCCAGCATTTT
NA	TRBD2	TRBV30	TRBJ2-1	CASLTSSLSYNEQFF	TGTGCCTCCCTGACTAGCTCCCTTTCCTACAATGAGCAGTTCTTC
NA	TRBD1	TRBV2	TRBJ1-5	CASSEALRGGLGNQPQHF	TGTGCCAGCAGTGAAGCGCTTCGAGGGGGCTTAGGCAATCAGCCCCAGCATTTT
NA	TRBD1	TRBV9	TRBJ1-2	CASSVTPGTANNYGYTF	TGTGCCAGCAGCGTAACGCCCGGGACAGCGAATAACTATGGCTACACCTTC
NA	TRBD1	TRBV6-5	TRBJ1-1	CASTLTQGMRAFF	TGTGCCAGCACCCTGACACAGGGGATGAGAGCTTTCTTT
NA	NA	TRBV19	TRBJ2-7	CASSIFDSSYEQYF	TGTGCCAGTAGTATATTCGACAGCTCCTACGAGCAGTACTTC
NA	NA	TRBV2	TRBJ1-1	CASSAGGVTNTEAFF	TGTGCCAGCAGTGCCGGGGGGGTGACCAACACTGAAGCTTTCTTT
NA	TRBD2	TRBV7-9	TRBJ2-7	CASGLAGGPGEQYF	TGTGCCAGCGGGTTAGCGGGAGGGCCGGGAGAGCAGTACTTC
NA	NA	TRBV6-1	TRBJ1-1	CASSEYKSNSEAFF	TGTGCCAGCAGTGAATATAAAAGTAACTCTGAAGCTTTCTTT
NA	NA	TRBV5-1	TRBJ2-7	CASSLRGLDSYEQYF	TGCGCCAGCAGCTTGAGGGGCCTTGACTCCTACGAGCAGTACTTC
NA	NA	TRBV9	TRBJ1-1	CASSVDRQMNTEAFF	TGTGCCAGCAGCGTGGACCGACAGATGAACACTGAAGCTTTCTTT
NA	NA	TRBV3-1/TRBV3-2	TRBJ1-4	CASSQEAGEEKLFF	TGTGCCAGCAGCCAAGAAGCAGGGGAAGAAAAACTGTTTTTT
NA	TRBD2	TRBV30	TRBJ2-2	CAWSATSGIVGELFF	TGTGCCTGGAGTGCTACTAGCGGGATCGTCGGGGAGCTGTTTTTT
NA	TRBD2	TRBV6-5	TRBJ2-1	CASSPLAGGDNEQFF	TGTGCCAGCAGCCCCCTAGCGGGGGGGGACAATGAGCAGTTCTTC
NA	TRBD2	TRBV5-6	TRBJ2-3	CASSLKAGGTDTQYF	TGTGCCAGCAGCTTGAAAGCGGGGGGCACAGATACGCAGTATTTT
NA	NA	TRBV10-3	TRBJ2-5	CAISILGKETQYF	TGTGCCATCAGTATACTAGGAAAAGAGACCCAGTACTTC
NA	TRBD1	TRBV29-1	TRBJ1-2	CSVLGQGLYGYTF	TGCAGCGTCCTCGGACAGGGCCTCTATGGCTACACCTTC
NA	NA	TRBV19	TRBJ1-5	CASHSGVNSNQPQHF	TGTGCCAGTCATTCGGGGGTTAATAGCAATCAGCCCCAGCATTTT
NA	NA	TRBV6-6	TRBJ1-1	CASSYSQGNTEAFF	TGTGCCAGCAGTTACTCTCAGGGGAACACTGAAGCTTTCTTT
NA	TRBD1	TRBV9	TRBJ1-5	CASSDSGGDQPQHF	TGTGCCAGCAGCGACTCAGGGGGCGATCAGCCCCAGCATTTT
NA	NA	TRBV7-2	TRBJ2-1	CASSFGLGVYNEQFF	TGTGCCAGCAGCTTTGGACTTGGGGTTTACAATGAGCAGTTCTTC
once	NA	TRBV4-1	TRBJ2-7	CASSQDPLARRGQHF	TGCGCCAGCAGCCAAGATCCGCTGGCCCGCCGTGGGCAACACTTC
NA	TRBD2	TRBV6-1	TRBJ2-3	CASSESSGGGTDTQYF	TGTGCCAGCAGTGAATCGAGCGGGGGGGGCACAGATACGCAGTATTTT
NA	TRBD1	TRBV7-3	TRBJ2-3	CASSPTGTDTQYF	TGTGCCAGCAGTCCGACAGGGACAGATACGCAGTATTTT
NA	NA	TRBV29-1	TRBJ2-1	CSVAGSVYNEQFF	TGCAGCGTTGCCGGGAGCGTCTACAATGAGCAGTTCTTC
once	NA	TRBV10-1	TRBJ2-3	CASSEGGADTDTQYF	TGCGCCAGCAGTGAGGGGGGCGCAGACACAGATACGCAGTATTTT
NA	NA	TRBV10-3	TRBJ1-6	CAISVVEIYNSPLHF	TGTGCCATCAGCGTGGTGGAGATTTATAATTCACCCCTCCACTTT
NA	NA	TRBV9	TRBJ2-1	CASSPSGSSYNEQFF	TGTGCCAGCAGCCCAAGCGGAAGCTCCTACAATGAGCAGTTCTTC
NA	NA	TRBV5-6	TRBJ1-5	CASSFGAGVNSNQPQHF	TGTGCCAGCAGCTTTGGGGCAGGGGTTAATAGCAATCAGCCCCAGCATTTT
NA	NA	TRBV18	TRBJ1-5	CASSPIGGYSNQPQHF	TGTGCCAGCTCACCGATCGGAGGGTATAGCAATCAGCCCCAGCATTTT
NA	NA	TRBV1	TRBJ2-1	CTSSQDQGYEQFF	TGCACCAGCAGCCAAGACCAGGGCTATGAGCAGTTCTTC
NA	TRBD1	TRBV19	TRBJ1-1	CASRGTENTEAFF	TGTGCCAGTAGGGGGACAGAGAACACTGAAGCTTTCTTT
NA	NA	TRBV7-2	TRBJ1-5	CASTGGGPMHQPQHF	TGTGCCAGCACCGGGGGGGGGCCGATGCATCAGCCCCAGCATTTT
NA	NA	TRBV7-2	TRBJ2-1	CASSFVAGSHNEQFF	TGTGCCAGCAGCTTCGTTGCGGGGTCCCACAATGAGCAGTTCTTC
NA	NA	TRBV7-2	TRBJ2-1	CASTRLVGLLF	TGTGCCAGCACCAGACTGGTGGGGCTACTCTTC
once	TRBD1	TRBV6-1	TRBJ1-2	CASSESDRGRYGYTF	TGTGCCAGCAGTGAGTCGGACAGGGGGCGGTATGGCTACACCTTC
NA	NA	TRBV7-2	TRBJ2-1	CASSSSPGRGESEQFF	TGTGCCAGCAGCTCAAGCCCGGGCAGGGGAGAAAGTGAGCAGTTCTTC
NA	NA	TRBV6-5	TRBJ1-2	CATLRDIFLNYGYTF	TGTGCCACTCTCCGGGACATCTTCTTAAACTATGGCTACACCTTC
NA	NA	TRBV6-2/TRBV6-3	TRBJ1-1	CASSWGTSRALSAEAFF	TGTGCCAGCAGTTGGGGGACATCGAGGGCCCTGAGCGCTGAAGCTTTCTTT
NA	NA	TRBV6-1	TRBJ1-1	CASSGSPRDLNTEAFF	TGTGCCAGCAGTGGATCCCCCCGGGACTTAAACACTGAAGCTTTCTTT